The source of this T cell receptor beta chain is a study of blood T cells in healthy people across ages. At the level of the study: About one barcoded TCR beta cDNA was captured per two T cells. The study, taken as a whole, reports: TCR beta diversity per million T cells fell roughly linearly with age. Among long-lived donors, naive CD4+ cells were more numerous and diversity higher than in aged donors.

The germline V and J ends were trimmed by 7 bases and 0 bases, with 21 bases remaining between them. This CDR3 comprises 17 residues. Germline CDR1 reads SGHRS; CDR2 reads YFSETQ. Comments on this clonotype: Its antigen is currently unknown.

The use of a sample-barcoded 5' primer and a J-beta primer mix characterized a second PCR of 7 to 11 cycles. TCRdb re-called the 5' RACE reads with MiXCR, one entry per CDR3 protein. The sample has around 780,000 distinct CDR3 sequences, approximately 60% seen once. The clonotype originates from a man aged 40-49 years in good health. The chain carries TRBV5-1 and TRBJ2-3; the D gene is possibly TRBD2 (6 bases). Sequenced material: blood. CDR3 sequence: CASGLLQLAASTDTQYF. The DNA for the CDR3 is TGCGCCAGCGGCCTACTCCAACTAGCAGCAAGCACAGATACGCAGTATTTT.